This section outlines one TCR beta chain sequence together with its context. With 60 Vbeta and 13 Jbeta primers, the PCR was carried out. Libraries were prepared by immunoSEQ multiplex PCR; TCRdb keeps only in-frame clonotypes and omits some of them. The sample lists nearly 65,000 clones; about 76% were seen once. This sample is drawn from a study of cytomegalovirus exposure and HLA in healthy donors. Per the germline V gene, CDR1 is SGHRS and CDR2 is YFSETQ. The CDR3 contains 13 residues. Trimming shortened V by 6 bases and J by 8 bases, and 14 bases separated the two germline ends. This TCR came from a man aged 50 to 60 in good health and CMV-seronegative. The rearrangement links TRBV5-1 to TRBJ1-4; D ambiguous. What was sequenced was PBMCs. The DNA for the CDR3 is TGCGCCAGCACGTCAGGAATCGGAGAAAAACTGTTTTTT. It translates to CASTSGIGEKLFF.